The 18 T cell receptor beta chains listed next were all sequenced from one sample in a study of shared clonotypes between healthy human individuals. TCRdb keeps only in-frame clones here, not all; method: immunoSEQ multiplex PCR. In the table there are about 1,800,000 clones, roughly 95% of which are singletons. CD8 cells classed as naive were CD45RO-negative and positively selected for CCR7, excluding terminally differentiated effector memory CD45RA+ cells. Sequencing was done on a sample of naive CD8+ T cells sorted from blood. The receptors were sampled from a man aged 18-30 years in good health.

As to this clone: The same CDR3 also results from other DNA sequences found in this sample. The rearrangement joins TRBV4-1 to TRBJ1-3; D gene uncertain. Trimming removed 0 bases at V and 1 base at J, with 7 bases between. The CDR3 is 15 amino acids. Germline V gene data show CDR1 as MGHRA and CDR2 as YSYEKL. The CDR3 sequence is CASSQDPGSGNTIYF. The CDR3 DNA is TGCGCCAGCAGCCAAGACCCGGGTTCTGGAAACACCATATATTTT.

The CDR3 DNA sequence: TGTGCCAGCAGTTCACAGCCAGTCGAGCAGTACTTC. Translating it yields CASSSQPVEQYF. The chain uses TRBV6-5 and TRBJ2-7; D is unclear. Germline CDR1 and CDR2: MNHEY and SVGAGI. CDR3 length equals 12 residues. Trimming left V 4 bases short and J 6 bases short, with 10 bases between.

As regards this clone: This specimen includes other DNA sequences encoding the same CDR3. This rearrangement joins TRBV6-5 to TRBJ1-1; perhaps TRBD1 as D (6 bases). Trimming stripped 5 bases from V and 0 bases from J, with 10 bases between. Per the germline V gene, CDR1 is MNHEY and CDR2 is SVGAGI. The CDR3 consists of 14 residues. CDR3 sequence: CASSPTGMNTEAFF. In DNA form, the CDR3 reads TGTGCCAGCAGTCCTACAGGGATGAACACTGAAGCTTTCTTT.

The chain links TRBV7-6 to TRBJ2-1, with TRBD2 matching 12 bases. Losses at the gene ends were 1 base for V and 3 bases for J; bases not matched to a gene: 4. The germline V gene encodes CDR1 SGHVS and CDR2 FNYEAQ. CDR3 length: 17 residues. CDR3 residues: CASSLGLAGGNYNEQFF. CDR3 DNA sequence: TGTGCCAGCAGCTTAGGGCTAGCGGGAGGGAACTACAATGAGCAGTTCTTC.

This clone was detected only once. V is TRBV7-9 and J is TRBJ2-2; D possibly corresponds to TRBD1 (5 bases). Germline V gene sequence: CDR1 SEHNR, CDR2 FQNEAQ (reference sequence). The CDR3 spans 15 residues. The V gene lost 7 bases and the J gene lost 6 bases, with 18 bases spanning the gap. The CDR3 spells CASNGATAHAGELFF. The CDR3 DNA is TGTGCCAGCAACGGTGCGACAGCCCACGCCGGGGAGCTGTTTTTT.

The chain has TRBV5-1 and TRBJ2-7; 8 bases match TRBD1. Trimming cost V 1 base and J 3 bases; bases outside gene matches: 3. Germline CDR1 reads SGHRS; CDR2 reads YFSETQ. The CDR3 runs 14 residues. The chain's CDR3 is CASSLIGQGYEQYF. CDR3 DNA: TGCGCCAGCAGCTTGATAGGACAGGGCTACGAGCAGTACTTC.

The chain combines TRBV7-9 with TRBJ2-5; D tentatively reads TRBD1 or TRBD2 (5 bases each). Trimming took off 8 bases at V and 5 bases at J, with 21 bases between the two ends. CDR1 and CDR2 (germline): SEHNR, FQNEAQ (reference sequence). CDR3 size: 15 residues. CDR3 in DNA: TGTGCCAGCGCCTCCGCCGGGACCCTGAGGGAGACCCAGTACTTC. Its translation is CASASAGTLRETQYF.

The rearrangement uses TRBV27 and TRBJ2-5; 8 nucleotides align to TRBD1. Germline trimming cut 5 bases from V and 1 base from J; bases unmatched to any gene: 3. The CDR3 is 14 residues long. CDR1 MNHEY and CDR2 SMNVEV come from the germline V gene (reference sequence). The CDR3 coding sequence is TGTGCCAGCAGTATGGACAGGGCCCAAGAGACCCAGTACTTC. It yields the protein CASSMDRAQETQYF.

As concerns this clone: This sample also contains other DNA sequences that code for the same CDR3. The rearrangement uses TRBV5-6 and TRBJ1-3; D possibly corresponds to TRBD1 (5 bases). The germline V gene has CDR1 SGHDT and CDR2 YYEEEE. The CDR3 is 13 residues long. Trimming cost V 2 bases and J 4 bases, with 7 bases left between them. The CDR3 DNA follows: TGTGCCAGCAGCTTTGGGGCAGGAAACACCATATATTTT. Its protein is CASSFGAGNTIYF.

V gene TRBV23-1 combines with J gene TRBJ2-4; D not certain. TRBV23-1 counts as an open reading frame of uncertain function. The CDR3 has 17 residues. V lost 0 bases and J 10 bases, leaving 22 bases between the germline ends. DNA for the CDR3: TGCGCCAGCAGTCAATCGCACAGCGTCTGTGAATCGAGGATTCAGTACTTC. This translates into CASSQSHSVCESRIQYF.

The sample holds a few counts of this clone. This chain connects TRBV10-3 to TRBJ1-3; TRBD1 agrees at 7 bases. The CDR3 is 16 amino acids. The trim removed 10 bases at V and 7 bases at J, leaving 19 bases unmatched. Germline V CDR1 and CDR2: ENHRY, SYGVKD. For the CDR3, the DNA is TGTGCCACTCTTCCCCTCGACAGGGAACGAGGGAACACCATATATTTT. It yields the protein CATLPLDRERGNTIYF.

This clone was detected once. The V and J genes are TRBV6-5 and TRBJ2-7, with 7 bases identical to TRBD1. CDR1 and CDR2 (germline): MNHEY, SVGAGI. The CDR3 runs to 14 residues. V lost 9 bases, J lost 5 bases, and 13 bases stayed unmatched. The CDR3, as DNA: TGTGCCAGTTCCCCCTTCACAGGGGACAACGAGCAGTACTTC. Protein sequence: CASSPFTGDNEQYF.

The chain recombines TRBV6-5 with TRBJ2-7; D is possibly TRBD1 (5 bases). CDR1 MNHEY and CDR2 SVGAGI come from the germline V gene. This CDR3 is 14 amino acids long. V was trimmed by 1 base and J by 6 bases, leaving 13 bases between them. The CDR3 sequence: CASSYWQGSIEQYF. The CDR3 DNA reads as TGTGCCAGCAGTTACTGGCAGGGATCAATCGAGCAGTACTTC.

This chain uses TRBV10-1 with TRBJ2-1; TRBD1 aligns across 8 bases. Looked up from germline, CDR1 is WNHNN and CDR2 is SYGVQD (reference sequence). CDR3 length equals 17 residues. V shed 2 bases and J 7 bases; nucleotides not matched to a gene: 13. The CDR3: CASSEAPGGPLPNEQFF. The CDR3, as DNA: TGCGCCAGCAGTGAGGCCCCAGGGGGCCCGCTTCCGAATGAGCAGTTCTTC.

The V call is TRBV7-9, the J call TRBJ1-1; D perhaps matches TRBD1 (5 bases). Germline V CDR1 and CDR2: SEHNR, FQNEAQ (reference sequence). The CDR3 length is 13 residues. V was cut by 7 bases and J by 1 base, with 10 bases left in between. CDR3 residues: CASMPGQNTEAFF. Here the CDR3 DNA reads TGTGCCAGCATGCCAGGACAGAACACTGAAGCTTTCTTT.

V and J are TRBV7-2 and TRBJ2-5, with 12 bases lining up with TRBD2. The length of the CDR3 is 15 residues. V shed 8 bases, J shed 4 bases, and the junction held 8 bases outside the gene matches. The germline V gene has CDR1 SGHTA and CDR2 FQGNSA. For the CDR3, the DNA is TGTGCCAGCCAGACTAGCGGGAGTGGTTCAGAGACCCAGTACTTC. Its protein is CASQTSGSGSETQYF.

This chain uses TRBV27 with TRBJ2-2; TRBD2 matches at 11 bases. The V segment lost 5 bases and the J segment 6 bases; nucleotides outside the gene matches: 2. Germline assignment: CDR1 MNHEY and CDR2 SMNVEV (reference sequence). CDR3 length: 14 amino acids. The CDR3 DNA is TGTGCCAGCAGTGCGGGACTAGCGGCCGGGGAGCTGTTTTTT. It yields the protein CASSAGLAAGELFF.

The V call is TRBV29-1, the J call TRBJ2-5; D gene unclear. The V end was cut by 3 bases, the J end by 5 bases, with 10 bases between. Germline CDR1 SQVTM, CDR2 ANQGSEA. This CDR3 spans 12 amino acids. This CDR3 reads CSVESGRETQYF. For the CDR3, the DNA is TGCAGCGTTGAGTCTGGTCGGGAGACCCAGTACTTC.